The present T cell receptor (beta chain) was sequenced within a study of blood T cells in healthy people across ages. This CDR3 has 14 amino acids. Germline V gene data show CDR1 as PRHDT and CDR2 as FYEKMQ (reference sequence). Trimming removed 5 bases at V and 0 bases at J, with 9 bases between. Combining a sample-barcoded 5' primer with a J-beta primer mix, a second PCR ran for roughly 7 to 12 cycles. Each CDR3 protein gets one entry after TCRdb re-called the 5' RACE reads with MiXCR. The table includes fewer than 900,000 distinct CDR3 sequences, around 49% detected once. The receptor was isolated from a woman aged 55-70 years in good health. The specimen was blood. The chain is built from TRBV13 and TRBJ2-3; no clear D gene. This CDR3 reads CASSGETSTDTQYF. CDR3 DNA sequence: TGTGCCAGCAGCGGAGAGACTAGCACAGATACGCAGTATTTT.